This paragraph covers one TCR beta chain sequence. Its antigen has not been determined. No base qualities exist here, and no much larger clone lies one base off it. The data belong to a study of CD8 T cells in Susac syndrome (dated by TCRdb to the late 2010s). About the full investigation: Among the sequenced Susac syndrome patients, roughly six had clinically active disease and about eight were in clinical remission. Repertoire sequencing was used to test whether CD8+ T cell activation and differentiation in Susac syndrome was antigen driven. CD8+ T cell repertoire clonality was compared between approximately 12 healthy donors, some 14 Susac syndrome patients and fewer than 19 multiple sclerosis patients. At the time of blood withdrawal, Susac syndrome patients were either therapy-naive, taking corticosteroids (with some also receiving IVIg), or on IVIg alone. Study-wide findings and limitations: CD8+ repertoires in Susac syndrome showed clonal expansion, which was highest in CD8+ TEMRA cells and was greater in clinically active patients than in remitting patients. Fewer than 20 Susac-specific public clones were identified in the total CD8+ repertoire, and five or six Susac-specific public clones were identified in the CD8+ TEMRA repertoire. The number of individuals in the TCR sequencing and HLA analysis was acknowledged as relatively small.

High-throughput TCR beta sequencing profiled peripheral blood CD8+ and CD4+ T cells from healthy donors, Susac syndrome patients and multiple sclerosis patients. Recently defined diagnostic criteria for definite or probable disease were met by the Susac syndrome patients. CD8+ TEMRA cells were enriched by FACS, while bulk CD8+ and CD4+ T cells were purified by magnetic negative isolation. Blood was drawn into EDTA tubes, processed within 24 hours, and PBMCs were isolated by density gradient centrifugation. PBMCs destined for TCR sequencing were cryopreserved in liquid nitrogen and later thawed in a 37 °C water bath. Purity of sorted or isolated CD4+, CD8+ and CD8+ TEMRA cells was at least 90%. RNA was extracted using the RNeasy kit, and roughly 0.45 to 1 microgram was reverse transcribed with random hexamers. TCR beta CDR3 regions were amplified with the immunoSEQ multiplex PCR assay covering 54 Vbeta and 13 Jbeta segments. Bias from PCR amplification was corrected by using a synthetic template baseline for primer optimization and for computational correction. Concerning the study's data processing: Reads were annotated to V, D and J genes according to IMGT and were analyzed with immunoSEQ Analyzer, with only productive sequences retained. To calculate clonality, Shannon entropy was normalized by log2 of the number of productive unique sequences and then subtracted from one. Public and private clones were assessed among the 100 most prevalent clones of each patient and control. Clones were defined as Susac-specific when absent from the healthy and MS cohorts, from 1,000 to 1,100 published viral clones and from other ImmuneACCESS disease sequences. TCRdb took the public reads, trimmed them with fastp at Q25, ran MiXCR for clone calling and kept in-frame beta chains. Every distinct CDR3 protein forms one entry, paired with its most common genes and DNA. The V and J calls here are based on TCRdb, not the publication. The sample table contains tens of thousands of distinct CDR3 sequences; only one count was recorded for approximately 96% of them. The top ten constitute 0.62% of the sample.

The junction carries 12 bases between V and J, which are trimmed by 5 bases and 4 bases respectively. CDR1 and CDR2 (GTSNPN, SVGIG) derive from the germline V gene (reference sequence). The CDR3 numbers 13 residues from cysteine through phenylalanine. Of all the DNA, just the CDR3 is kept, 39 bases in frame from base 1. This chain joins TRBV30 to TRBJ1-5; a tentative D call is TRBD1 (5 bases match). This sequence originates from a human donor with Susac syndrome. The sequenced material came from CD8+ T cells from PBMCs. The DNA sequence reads TGTGCCTGGGGGGACCGCCCTAATCAGCCCCAGCATTTT. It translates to CAWGDRPNQPQHF.